A selection of T cell receptor beta chains follows, all from one sample in a study of glioma-infiltrating T cells after dendritic cell vaccination. Libraries were prepared by immunoSEQ multiplex PCR; TCRdb keeps only in-frame clonotypes and omits some of them. The repertoire has tens of thousands of clones, over 75% of them found once; the top ten carry approximately 14%. Sequences were derived from blood, sampled before dendritic cell vaccination. All receptors derive from a human donor with glioblastoma. The CDR3 runs from the conserved cysteine through the conserved F or W. Each record gives: CDR3 protein, CDR3 DNA, V gene, clone size, D gene, J gene. A D gene is named only where the DNA matches it firmly. Clone size is stated in some rows and not others, as once, few, many or a class when expanded.

CDR3 protein: CASSKRLGDIWSQPQHF
CDR3 DNA: TGTGCCAGCAGCAAGAGGCTCGGGGACATTTGGAGTCAGCCCCAGCATTTT
V gene: TRBV21-1
clone size: NA
D gene: NA
J gene: TRBJ1-5

CDR3 protein: CAWLGLAGGKSHEQYF
CDR3 DNA: TGTGCCTGGCTTGGCCTAGCGGGAGGAAAATCCCACGAGCAGTACTTC
V gene: TRBV30
clone size: NA
D gene: TRBD2
J gene: TRBJ2-7

CDR3 protein: CASSAGGSYEQYF
CDR3 DNA: TGTGCCAGCAGCGCGGGTGGGTCCTACGAGCAGTACTTC
V gene: TRBV9
clone size: NA
D gene: NA
J gene: TRBJ2-7

CDR3 protein: CASSEMAVTGELFF
CDR3 DNA: TGTGCCAGCAGTGAAATGGCAGTGACCGGGGAGCTGTTTTTT
V gene: TRBV6-5
clone size: NA
D gene: NA
J gene: TRBJ2-2

CDR3 protein: CASSPPRRCHF
CDR3 DNA: TGCGCCAGCAGTCCGCCCCGGAGATGCCATTTT
V gene: TRBV23-1
clone size: NA
D gene: NA
J gene: TRBJ2-3

CDR3 protein: CASSEFRTSGRRRGGIEQFF
CDR3 DNA: TGTGCCAGCAGTGAATTCCGGACTAGCGGGAGACGCCGCGGTGGTATTGAGCAGTTCTTC
V gene: TRBV2
clone size: NA
D gene: TRBD2
J gene: TRBJ2-1

CDR3 protein: CASSARTGLNFNYGYTF
CDR3 DNA: TGTGCCAGCAGTGCTAGGACAGGATTAAACTTTAACTATGGCTACACCTTC
V gene: TRBV6-1
clone size: NA
D gene: TRBD1
J gene: TRBJ1-2

CDR3 protein: CASSQEELAGGYEQYF
CDR3 DNA: TGCGCCAGCAGCCAAGAAGAACTAGCGGGAGGGTACGAGCAGTACTTC
V gene: TRBV4-1
clone size: NA
D gene: TRBD2
J gene: TRBJ2-7

CDR3 protein: CATAEDTISYEQYF
CDR3 DNA: TGTGCCACAGCCGAGGACACAATATCCTACGAGCAGTACTTC
V gene: TRBV27
clone size: NA
D gene: NA
J gene: TRBJ2-7

CDR3 protein: CAAPPPLDSPYEQYF
CDR3 DNA: TGTGCCGCCCCCCCGCCTTTGGACAGCCCGTACGAGCAGTACTTC
V gene: TRBV21-1
clone size: NA
D gene: NA
J gene: TRBJ2-7

CDR3 protein: CASSLGTGSYNEQFF
CDR3 DNA: TGCGCCAGCAGCTTGGGGACAGGCTCCTACAATGAGCAGTTCTTC
V gene: TRBV5-1
clone size: NA
D gene: TRBD1
J gene: TRBJ2-1

CDR3 protein: CAWSKAGGGCTF
CDR3 DNA: TGTGCCTGGAGTAAGGCTGGGGGAGGCTGCACCTTC
V gene: TRBV30
clone size: NA
D gene: NA
J gene: TRBJ1-2

CDR3 protein: CATSSGDEAFF
CDR3 DNA: TGTGCCACCTCTTCGGGAGACGAAGCTTTCTTT
V gene: TRBV7-8
clone size: once
D gene: NA
J gene: TRBJ1-1

CDR3 protein: CASSQELGASVNEQFF
CDR3 DNA: TGCGCCAGCAGCCAAGAACTGGGGGCGTCCGTCAATGAGCAGTTCTTC
V gene: TRBV4-1
clone size: NA
D gene: NA
J gene: TRBJ2-1

CDR3 protein: CASSVGFSSTIYF
CDR3 DNA: TGTGCCAGCAGCGTAGGGTTTTCGAGCACCATATATTTT
V gene: TRBV9
clone size: few
D gene: NA
J gene: TRBJ1-3

CDR3 protein: CASSSTGASSYEQYF
CDR3 DNA: TGTGCCAGTAGTTCGACAGGGGCTAGCTCCTACGAGCAGTACTTC
V gene: TRBV19
clone size: NA
D gene: TRBD1
J gene: TRBJ2-7

CDR3 protein: CASSVLTADEQFF
CDR3 DNA: TGTGCCAGCAGCGTACTAACAGCAGATGAGCAGTTCTTC
V gene: TRBV9
clone size: NA
D gene: NA
J gene: TRBJ2-1

CDR3 protein: CASSLEKVESSPLHF
CDR3 DNA: TGTGCCAGCAGCTTGGAAAAAGTGGAGAGTTCACCCCTCCACTTT
V gene: TRBV5-5
clone size: NA
D gene: NA
J gene: TRBJ1-6

CDR3 protein: CASSGNRDTTSYNEQFF
CDR3 DNA: TGTGCCAGCAGCGGCAACCGGGACACAACCTCCTACAATGAGCAGTTCTTC
V gene: TRBV9
clone size: NA
D gene: NA
J gene: TRBJ2-1

CDR3 protein: CASSSPTSLTHYNEQFF
CDR3 DNA: TGTGCCAGCAGCTCCCCGACTAGCTTGACACATTACAATGAGCAGTTCTTC
V gene: TRBV11-2
clone size: NA
D gene: TRBD2
J gene: TRBJ2-1

CDR3 protein: CASSSQLQGSETQYF
CDR3 DNA: TGTGCCAGCAGTTCTCAACTTCAGGGTTCGGAGACCCAGTACTTC
V gene: TRBV6-6
clone size: few
D gene: NA
J gene: TRBJ2-5

CDR3 protein: CASSEVSAYSNQPQHF
CDR3 DNA: TGTGCCAGCAGTGAAGTTTCCGCCTATAGCAATCAGCCCCAGCATTTT
V gene: TRBV6-1
clone size: NA
D gene: NA
J gene: TRBJ1-5

CDR3 protein: CASSLLAGVSREQYF
CDR3 DNA: TGTGCCAGCAGTTTACTAGCGGGAGTCTCTCGCGAGCAGTACTTC
V gene: TRBV27
clone size: NA
D gene: TRBD2
J gene: TRBJ2-7

CDR3 protein: CASSQEQVFPTSGYGYTF
CDR3 DNA: TGCGCCAGCAGCCAGGAACAGGTATTTCCCACTTCGGGCTATGGCTACACCTTC
V gene: TRBV4-3
clone size: NA
D gene: NA
J gene: TRBJ1-2

CDR3 protein: CASSLQGTSGANVLTF
CDR3 DNA: TGTGCCAGCAGCTTACAGGGAACCTCTGGGGCCAACGTCCTGACTTTC
V gene: TRBV7-6
clone size: NA
D gene: NA
J gene: TRBJ2-6

CDR3 protein: CASSGGWGETQYF
CDR3 DNA: TGTGCCAGCAGCGGGGGGTGGGGGGAGACCCAGTACTTC
V gene: TRBV5-6
clone size: NA
D gene: NA
J gene: TRBJ2-5

CDR3 protein: CASSLLAGGVTGELFF
CDR3 DNA: TGTGCCAGCAGCTTACTAGCGGGGGGCGTCACCGGGGAGCTGTTTTTT
V gene: TRBV7-2
clone size: NA
D gene: TRBD2
J gene: TRBJ2-2

CDR3 protein: CASRSWEGRNTEAFF
CDR3 DNA: TGTGCCAGCAGAAGCTGGGAGGGGCGGAACACTGAAGCTTTCTTT
V gene: TRBV6-5
clone size: NA
D gene: NA
J gene: TRBJ1-1

CDR3 protein: CASSYQDPQSAGAQHF
CDR3 DNA: TGTGCCAGCAGTTACCAAGATCCCCAGAGCGCCGGGGCCCAGCATTTT
V gene: TRBV6-7
clone size: NA
D gene: NA
J gene: TRBJ1-5

CDR3 protein: CASSQPNRGREKLFF
CDR3 DNA: TGCGCCAGCAGCCAACCGAACAGGGGAAGAGAAAAACTGTTTTTT
V gene: TRBV4-1
clone size: few
D gene: TRBD1
J gene: TRBJ1-4

CDR3 protein: CASSPGGQTSGSSGELFF
CDR3 DNA: TGTGCCAGCAGCCCAGGGGGCCAGACTAGCGGGAGTTCCGGGGAGCTGTTTTTT
V gene: TRBV7-3
clone size: NA
D gene: TRBD2
J gene: TRBJ2-2